The clone carrying this TCR beta chain was detected ten times or more. These data originate in a study of neurological immune-mediated disorders. Regarding time point: longitudinal time-point 2. Using its own MiXCR run on the 5' RACE reads, TCRdb lists one record per CDR3 protein. The top ten clones hold roughly 5% of a sample with 81,000 or so distinct CDR3 sequences, 13% of them seen once. The V segment lost 2 bases and the J segment 4 bases; nucleotides outside the gene matches: 11. The CDR3 runs to 17 residues. Material: PBMCs. This clonotype was sampled from a female donor with HTLV-1-associated myelopathy (HAM/TSP). The rearrangement joins TRBV12-3 or TRBV12-4 to TRBJ2-4, with TRBD2 matching over 7 bases. For the CDR3, the DNA is TGTGCCAGCAGTTTAATTTCCCCGGGAGGTGCGAAAAACATTCAGTACTTC. Protein sequence: CASSLISPGGAKNIQYF.